This record covers a single T cell receptor beta chain. Study processing details: Nucleated cell number was recorded as an estimate derived from reference gene primer amplification. Sequencing was performed with immunoSEQ multiplex PCR; in TCRdb, only in-frame clones are kept and a portion is missing. The V and J calls and clone size are taken from that table; D and trimming were inferred from the DNA. Of around 260,000 clones listed, about 85% are singletons. V lost 2 bases and J 0 bases, leaving 8 bases between the germline ends. Germline CDR1 reads MNHEY; CDR2 reads SVGAGI. The CDR3 is 16 residues long. The entry originates in a study of blood T cell repertoires in COVID-19. Study in general: There were acute and convalescent COVID-19 samples, and they came from the United States, Italy and Spain. Nucleic acid was either cDNA or gDNA, and it came from T cells, B-cell-depleted T cells, or PBMCs.

This receptor was taken from a human donor in a cohort sampled during active COVID-19. This chain uses TRBV6-5 with TRBJ2-6; no clear D gene. The sequenced sample consisted of peripheral blood. The CDR3 DNA reads as TGTGCCAGCAGTTACCGGGTCTTCTCTGGGGCCAACGTCCTGACTTTC. The encoded protein is CASSYRVFSGANVLTF.